The sample holds a few counts of the clone carrying this T cell receptor beta chain. As yet, its antigen is unknown. Researchers ran the PCR with 60 Vbeta and 13 Jbeta primers. Sequencing used immunoSEQ multiplex PCR; TCRdb keeps in-frame clones, though not all of them. The table lists 150,000 to 200,000 clones, 75% of them singletons. This specimen comes from a study of cytomegalovirus exposure and HLA in healthy donors. About the study: From HLA-typed donors, an early data release held 70 million to 95 million unique TCRs.

CDR1 SNHLY and CDR2 FYNNEI come from the germline V gene. There are 13 residues in the CDR3. Trimming cost V 6 bases and J 7 bases; bases outside gene matches: 6. Study-wide findings and caveats: The study designated about 180 TCR beta chains cytomegalovirus-associated. Segments of the TCR beta V type were, in most cases, productive about 90% or about 30% of the time in an earlier analysis.

The sequenced sample was PBMCs. The chain uses TRBV2 and TRBJ1-2, with 9 bases identical to TRBD1. The receptor comes from a woman between 35 and 50 years old in good health and CMV-seropositive. As DNA, the CDR3 is TGTGCCAGCAGGGACAGGGGTTTAAGTGGCTACACCTTC. Protein product: CASRDRGLSGYTF.